The rows below give T cell receptor beta chains drawn from one sample of a study of shared clonotypes between healthy human individuals. Only in-frame clones appear in the TCRdb table, and some are missing; sequencing was by immunoSEQ multiplex PCR. The sample consists of 950,000 to 1,200,000 clones, 60% to 80% of them appearing once. The specimen was memory CD4+ T cells from PBMCs. Receptors originate from a man between 18 and 35 years old in good health. Some clones in this sample may be carry-over from other donors' samples. The CDR3 runs from the conserved cysteine through the conserved F or W. D genes are given only for firm matches. Not every row has a clone size; where given, it reads once, few, many or a size class.

cdr3_aa	cdr3_nt	clone_size	v_call	j_call	d_call
CASSPIARDSGNTIYF	TGTGCCAGCTCACCAATTGCGCGGGACTCTGGAAACACCATATATTTT	many	TRBV18	TRBJ1-3	.
CASSFDRDGYTF	TGCGCCAGCAGCTTCGACAGGGATGGCTACACCTTC	.	TRBV5-1	TRBJ1-2	TRBD1
CAWSGSSGVTDTQYF	TGTGCCTGGAGTGGGTCTAGCGGGGTCACAGATACGCAGTATTTT	.	TRBV30	TRBJ2-3	TRBD2
CATSSATGGGYGYTF	TGTGCCACCAGCAGTGCGACAGGGGGCGGATATGGCTACACCTTC	.	TRBV15	TRBJ1-2	TRBD1
CASSLVVMRIAKNIQYF	TGTGCCAGCAGCTTAGTTGTGATGCGGATAGCCAAAAACATTCAGTACTTC	.	TRBV7-2	TRBJ2-4	.
CASRVINYGYTF	TGTGCCAGCAGAGTTATTAACTATGGCTACACCTTC	.	TRBV28	TRBJ1-2	.
CASSVDNNRANQPQHF	TGTGCCAGCAGTGTAGATAATAACAGGGCGAATCAGCCCCAGCATTTT	.	TRBV2	TRBJ1-5	.
CAWSVRGGQPQHF	TGTGCCTGGAGTGTACGAGGCGGTCAGCCCCAGCATTTT	.	TRBV30	TRBJ1-5	.
CTSSLISGLLSYEQYF	TGCACCAGCAGCCTCATCTCGGGACTCTTGTCCTACGAGCAGTACTTC	.	TRBV1	TRBJ2-7	.
CASSERTGRSTDTQYF	TGTGCCAGCAGCGAACGGACGGGCAGAAGCACAGATACGCAGTATTTT	.	TRBV5-8	TRBJ2-3	.
CASSAAPPPIYF	TGTGCCAGCAGCGCCGCACCCCCCCCCATATATTTT	.	TRBV7-2	TRBJ1-3	.
CASSPLVSSYHEQFF	TGTGCCAGCAGCCCCCTAGTTTCGTCGTACCATGAGCAGTTCTTC	.	TRBV9	TRBJ2-1	.
CASSLTAGGLGQETQYF	TGTGCCAGCAGCTTAACGGCGGGAGGCTTAGGCCAAGAGACCCAGTACTTC	.	TRBV7-2	TRBJ2-5	TRBD2
CASSPQGAGNTEAFF	TGCGCCAGCAGCCCACAGGGGGCGGGGAACACTGAAGCTTTCTTT	.	TRBV5-1	TRBJ1-1	TRBD1
CASSLAGGDQPQHF	TGTGCCAGCAGCTTGGCCGGGGGGGACCAGCCCCAGCATTTT	.	TRBV5-6	TRBJ1-5	.
CASRPTGRWETQYF	TGTGCCAGCAGGCCGACAGGGAGGTGGGAGACCCAGTACTTC	once	TRBV27	TRBJ2-5	.
CASTDRGGNQPQHF	TGTGCCAGTACCGACAGGGGCGGCAATCAGCCCCAGCATTTT	.	TRBV19	TRBJ1-5	TRBD1
CASEGQGVTYEQYF	TGTGCCAGCGAGGGACAGGGGGTCACCTACGAGCAGTACTTC	.	TRBV25-1	TRBJ2-7	TRBD1
CATSRDLIGEQFF	TGTGCCACCAGCAGAGACCTGATCGGGGAGCAGTTCTTC	.	TRBV15	TRBJ2-1	.
CASSQGAGPYEQYF	TGTGCCAGCAGCCAGGGGGCGGGCCCCTACGAGCAGTACTTC	.	TRBV9	TRBJ2-7	TRBD1
CASSINYYEQYF	TGTGCCAGCAGCATAAACTACTACGAGCAGTACTTC	.	TRBV11-2	TRBJ2-7	.
CSVVRTGGGGETQYF	TGCAGCGTTGTAAGGACGGGAGGTGGCGGAGAGACCCAGTACTTC	.	TRBV29-1	TRBJ2-5	TRBD2
CASSILQGSGNTIYF	TGTGCCAGTAGTATCCTCCAGGGCTCTGGAAACACCATATATTTT	many	TRBV19	TRBJ1-3	.
CASSSTSGRQETQYF	TGTGCCAGCAGCTCCACTAGCGGGAGACAAGAGACCCAGTACTTC	.	TRBV7-7	TRBJ2-5	TRBD2
CSAGQGVGNTIYF	TGCAGCGCCGGACAGGGGGTCGGAAACACCATATATTTT	once	TRBV29-1	TRBJ1-3	TRBD1
CASSERDVWANGYTF	TGTGCCAGCAGCGAAAGGGACGTATGGGCCAATGGCTACACCTTC	.	TRBV11-2	TRBJ1-2	.
CASSVTTGLSYEQYF	TGTGCCAGCAGTGTAACGACAGGCCTCTCCTACGAGCAGTACTTC	.	TRBV6-1	TRBJ2-7	.
CASSLGFSGQETQYF	TGCGCCAGCAGCTTGGGTTTTTCGGGACAAGAGACCCAGTACTTC	.	TRBV5-1	TRBJ2-5	.
CASSLAQGGELFF	TGTGCCAGCAGCTTAGCCCAGGGCGGGGAGCTGTTTTTT	once	TRBV7-3	TRBJ2-2	.
CASSSTGELGYGYTF	TGTGCCAGCAGTTCGACAGGGGAGCTCGGCTATGGCTACACCTTC	.	TRBV27	TRBJ1-2	TRBD1
CASSGDREAFF	TGCGCCAGCAGCGGCGACAGGGAAGCTTTCTTT	.	TRBV5-1	TRBJ1-1	.
CASSERGNEKLFF	TGTGCCAGCAGTGAAAGGGGTAATGAAAAACTGTTTTTT	.	TRBV6-4	TRBJ1-4	.
CASSGARGDEQYF	TGTGCCAGTTCGGGGGCTAGAGGCGACGAGCAGTACTTC	.	TRBV7-2	TRBJ2-7	.
CASSREFSNQPQHF	TGTGCCAGCAGTCGGGAGTTTAGCAATCAGCCCCAGCATTTT	few	TRBV2	TRBJ1-5	.
CAWNWGTVQETQYF	TGTGCCTGGAATTGGGGGACAGTACAAGAGACCCAGTACTTC	.	TRBV30	TRBJ2-5	TRBD1
CASSSLPGDSYEQYF	TGTGCCAGCTCCTCTCTTCCGGGGGACAGCTACGAGCAGTACTTC	.	TRBV18	TRBJ2-7	.
CASSQGRDTEAFF	TGTGCCAGCTCCCAGGGCAGGGACACTGAAGCTTTCTTT	.	TRBV18	TRBJ1-1	.
CASSRTGGNQETQYF	TGTGCCAGCAGCCGGACAGGGGGCAACCAAGAGACCCAGTACTTC	.	TRBV7-3	TRBJ2-5	TRBD1
CASSFGTGVSYEQYF	TGTGCCAGCAGCTTTGGGACAGGGGTATCCTACGAGCAGTACTTC	.	TRBV7-2	TRBJ2-7	TRBD1
CASSPRASALPYEQYF	TGTGCCAGCTCACCCAGGGCTAGCGCCCTTCCCTACGAGCAGTACTTC	.	TRBV18	TRBJ2-7	.
CASSLASETQYF	TGTGCCAGCAGCTTGGCGTCCGAGACCCAGTACTTC	.	TRBV5-4	TRBJ2-5	.
CASSLWAGGEKLFF	TGTGCCAGCAGCTTGTGGGCGGGTGGAGAAAAACTGTTTTTT	.	TRBV5-5	TRBJ1-4	.
CASSLGEQPQHF	TGCGCCAGCAGTCTAGGGGAGCAGCCCCAGCATTTT	many	TRBV10-2	TRBJ1-5	.
CASSVAVSGGGSDTQYF	TGTGCCAGCAGCGTAGCGGTTTCAGGGGGCGGGAGTGATACGCAGTATTTT	.	TRBV9	TRBJ2-3	.
CASSQGGLAENNEQFF	TGCGCCAGCAGCCAGGGGGGACTAGCGGAGAACAATGAGCAGTTCTTC	.	TRBV5-1	TRBJ2-1	TRBD2
CASSLFRDPSYNEQFF	TGTGCCAGCAGTTTATTTAGGGACCCCTCCTACAATGAGCAGTTCTTC	.	TRBV27	TRBJ2-1	.
CASSSTDNYGYTF	TGTGCCAGCAGCTCGACAGATAACTATGGCTACACCTTC	.	TRBV7-2	TRBJ1-2	.
CASSWRRVDPQHF	TGTGCCAGCAGTTGGCGGCGAGTAGATCCCCAGCATTTT	.	TRBV28	TRBJ1-5	.
CASSNPGQVYEQYF	TGCGCCAGCAGCAACCCGGGACAGGTCTACGAGCAGTACTTC	.	TRBV5-1	TRBJ2-7	TRBD1
CASSLRSEDRGTYEQYF	TGCGCCAGCAGCCTCAGATCGGAGGACAGGGGCACCTACGAGCAGTACTTC	once	TRBV4-1	TRBJ2-7	TRBD1
CAAGRDRSNEQFF	TGTGCCGCTGGCCGGGACAGGAGCAATGAGCAGTTCTTC	.	TRBV7-9	TRBJ2-1	TRBD1
CASRRPGLGGEFF	TGTGCCAGCAGACGCCCGGGACTAGGGGGGGAGTTCTTC	.	TRBV6-6	TRBJ2-1	TRBD2
CATSREFTDTQYF	TGTGCCACCAGCAGAGAGTTCACAGATACGCAGTATTTT	.	TRBV15	TRBJ2-3	.
CASSLSDAYEQYF	TGCGCCAGCAGCTTGTCGGACGCCTACGAGCAGTACTTC	.	TRBV5-1	TRBJ2-7	.